This entry lists 16 T cell receptor beta chains sequenced from one sample in a study of blood T cell repertoires in COVID-19 (dated by TCRdb to between 2020 and 2021). Library preparation employed the immunoSEQ multiplex PCR assay. Imported from immuneACCESS, the table was reduced by TCRdb to in-frame sequences with V and J called. These copies leave out some clones; in studies compared against another copy, an unresolved V gene accounts for under half, and the cause of the remainder is not known. Present in this sample are about 110,000 clones, less than 75% of which were seen just once. The ten largest clonotypes hold about 1.8% of the sample. The sample was peripheral blood. These receptor sequences come from a woman aged 35 to 49 with acute or convalescent COVID-19.

The genes are TRBV9 and TRBJ2-3, with TRBD2 matching 8 bases. Trimming cost V 0 bases and J 6 bases; bases outside gene matches: 9. Germline CDR1 SGDLS, CDR2 YYNGEE. This CDR3 has 16 residues. CDR3 sequence: CASSVGVAGQGDTQYF. In DNA, the CDR3 is TGTGCCAGCAGCGTAGGGGTAGCGGGGCAAGGGGATACGCAGTATTTT. The whole variable domain, filled in from reference TRBV9 and TRBJ2-3, reads DSGVTQTPKHLITATGQRVTLRCSPRSGDLSVYWYQQSLDQGLQFLIQYYNGEERAKGNILERFSAQQFPDLHSELNLSSLELGDSALYFCASSVGVAGQGDTQYFGPGTRLTVL.

The rearrangement links TRBV5-1 to TRBJ2-5, with 10 bases identical to TRBD2. From germline, CDR1 is SGHRS and CDR2 YFSETQ. V trimming: 2 bases; J trimming: 2 bases; junction bases outside the gene matches: 6. This CDR3 is 16 amino acids long. In DNA form, the CDR3 reads TGCGCCAGCAGCTTAAGCGGGGGGGCGGGACAAGAGACCCAGTACTTC. It codes for CASSLSGGAGQETQYF.

V is TRBV6-1 and J is TRBJ2-1; 7 nucleotides match TRBD2. The CDR3 covers 15 residues. The V gene end was trimmed by 3 bases and the J gene end by 7 bases; junction bases not matched to a gene: 9. The germline CDR1 and CDR2 sequences are MNHNS and SASEGT. CDR3 in DNA: TGTGCCAGCAGTGATTCCCCTAGGACTAGGAATGAGCAGTTCTTC. It specifies CASSDSPRTRNEQFF.

This clone has a handful of counts. V is TRBV7-9 and J is TRBJ2-7, with a tentative D call TRBD2 (5 bases). CDR1 SEHNR and CDR2 FQNEAQ come from the germline V gene (reference sequence). The V end lost 4 bases, the J end lost 1 base, and 11 bases lay between the germline ends. The CDR3 has 14 residues. CDR3: CASSSRTGSYEQYF. The CDR3 DNA reads as TGTGCCAGCAGCTCACGGACGGGATCCTACGAGCAGTACTTC.

This clone occurred a few times. V and J are TRBV5-1 and TRBJ2-3, with 8 bases aligning to TRBD2. CDR3 length: 16 amino acids. The germline V gene has CDR1 SGHRS and CDR2 YFSETQ. V dropped 0 bases and J dropped 1; count of bases not matched to a gene: 4. Here the CDR3 reads CASSLGAAGGTDTQYF. CDR3 bases: TGCGCCAGCAGCTTGGGGGCAGCGGGGGGCACAGATACGCAGTATTTT.

This clone was counted a few times. The chain combines TRBV19 with TRBJ2-3; 12 bases match TRBD2. The germline V gene encodes CDR1 LNHDA and CDR2 SQIVND (reference sequence). The CDR3 has 16 residues. Trimming took 6 bases from V and 1 from J; bases not matched to a gene: 5. The CDR3 protein is CASSRTSGEGTDTQYF. CDR3 in DNA: TGTGCCAGTAGCCGGACTAGCGGGGAAGGCACAGATACGCAGTATTTT.

This chain links TRBV28 with TRBJ1-5; possible D gene TRBD1, 6 bases. CDR3 size: 14 residues. Deletions cut 2 bases from V and 7 bases from J, with 12 bases between. Germline values: CDR1 MDHEN, CDR2 SYDVKM. The CDR3 here is CASSLGQREQPQHF. CDR3 DNA: TGTGCCAGCAGTTTAGGACAGCGAGAACAGCCCCAGCATTTT.

The gene calls are TRBV29-1 and TRBJ1-6, with D uncertain. The V and J ends lost 5 bases and 0 bases respectively, with 8 bases between them. The germline V gene has CDR1 SQVTM and CDR2 ANQGSEA. The CDR3 totals 14 residues. The CDR3 coding sequence is TGCAGCGTTAGGGAGAGCTCCTATAATTCACCCCTCCACTTT. It translates to CSVRESSYNSPLHF.

The rearrangement joins TRBV28 to TRBJ1-2; the match to TRBD1 covers 7 bases. This CDR3 comprises 14 residues. CDR1 MDHEN and CDR2 SYDVKM come from the germline V gene. V was clipped by 6 bases and J by 0 bases; unmatched bases: 4. The CDR3 spells CASREGATNYGYTF. The DNA for the CDR3 is TGTGCCAGCAGAGAGGGGGCTACTAACTATGGCTACACCTTC.

This clone has more than one count but fewer than ten. J is TRBJ1-1 and V is TRBV30; D is possibly TRBD1 (6 bases). Germline V lookup: CDR1 GTSNPN, CDR2 SVGIG (reference sequence). The CDR3 length is 12 residues. V lost 3 bases and J lost 6, with 11 bases in between. The CDR3: CAWSRGPAEAFF. In DNA, the CDR3 is TGTGCCTGGAGCAGGGGTCCCGCTGAAGCTTTCTTT. The whole variable domain, remainder taken from reference TRBV30 and TRBJ1-1, is SQTIHQWPATLVQPVGSPLSLECTVEGTSNPNLYWYRQAAGRGLQLLFYSVGIGQISSEVPQNLSASRPQDRQFILSSKKLLLSDSGFYLCAWSRGPAEAFFGQGTRLTVV.

The chain recombines TRBV28 with TRBJ2-7, with 10 bases fitting TRBD1. The CDR3 consists of 15 residues. Germline V gene lookup returns CDR1 MDHEN and CDR2 SYDVKM. Trimming removed 7 bases from V and 5 bases from J; junction bases left unmatched: 11. The DNA of the CDR3 is TGTGCCAGCACCTTGGGGGACAGGGGTTTCAACGAGCAGTACTTC. It yields the protein CASTLGDRGFNEQYF.

The V and J genes are TRBV12-3 or TRBV12-4 and TRBJ2-2; no clear D gene. The CDR3 contains 13 residues. The V end was cut by 1 base, the J end by 5 bases, with 5 bases between. CDR3: CASSLGETGELFF. Here the CDR3 DNA reads TGTGCCAGCAGTTTAGGAGAAACCGGGGAGCTGTTTTTT.

The chain carries TRBV19 and TRBJ2-1; D perhaps matches TRBD1 (5 bases). Germline lookup yields CDR1 LNHDA and CDR2 SQIVND (reference sequence). The CDR3 consists of 12 residues. V dropped 6 bases and J dropped 5 bases, with 8 bases sitting between them. The CDR3 region is CASRVRDNEQFF. The CDR3 region has the DNA TGTGCCAGTAGGGTCAGGGACAATGAGCAGTTCTTC.

A single count supports this clone. The chain is built from TRBV5-1 and TRBJ1-2, with TRBD1 matching over 8 bases. Germline CDR1 is SGHRS and CDR2 is YFSETQ. The CDR3 contains 15 residues. The trim removed 3 bases at V and 4 bases at J, leaving 8 bases unmatched. In nucleotides, the CDR3 is TGCGCCAGCAGCTCACTCAGGGGGCGCACCTATGGCTACACCTTC. It encodes CASSSLRGRTYGYTF.

This rearrangement joins TRBV7-9 to TRBJ1-1; a weak D match, TRBD1 (5 bases). In germline, CDR1 is SEHNR, CDR2 FQNEAQ (reference sequence). The CDR3 is 12 amino acids. V shed 5 bases and J shed 4 bases, with 8 bases lying between them. The DNA for the CDR3 is TGTGCCAGCAGCCGCGGGGGCACTGAAGCTTTCTTT. Translating gives CASSRGGTEAFF.

The chain uses TRBV6-1 and TRBJ2-7, with 8 nucleotides matching TRBD2. Germline V gene lookup returns CDR1 MNHNS and CDR2 SASEGT. The V gene end was trimmed by 3 bases and the J gene end by 1 base; junction bases not matched to a gene: 2. The CDR3 has 14 amino acids. CDR3 DNA sequence: TGTGCCAGCAGTGACCAGCGGGGGTCCTACGAGCAGTACTTC. Its protein product is CASSDQRGSYEQYF.